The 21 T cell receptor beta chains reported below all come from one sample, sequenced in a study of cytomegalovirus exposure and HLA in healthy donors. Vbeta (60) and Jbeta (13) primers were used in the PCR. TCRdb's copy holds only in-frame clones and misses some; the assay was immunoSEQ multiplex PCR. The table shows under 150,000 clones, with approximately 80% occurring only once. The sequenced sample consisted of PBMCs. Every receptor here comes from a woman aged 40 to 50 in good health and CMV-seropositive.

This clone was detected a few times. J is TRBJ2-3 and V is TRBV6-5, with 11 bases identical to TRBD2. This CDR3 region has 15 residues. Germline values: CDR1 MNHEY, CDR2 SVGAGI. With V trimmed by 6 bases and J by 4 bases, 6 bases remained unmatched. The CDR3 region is CASSRIAGGADTQYF. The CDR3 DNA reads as TGTGCCAGCAGCCGTATAGCGGGAGGGGCAGATACGCAGTATTTT.

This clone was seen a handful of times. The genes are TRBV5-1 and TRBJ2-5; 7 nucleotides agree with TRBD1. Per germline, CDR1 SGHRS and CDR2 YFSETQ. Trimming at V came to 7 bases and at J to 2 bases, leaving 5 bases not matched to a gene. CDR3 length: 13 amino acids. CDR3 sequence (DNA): TGCGCCAGCTCCGGGACAGAACAAGAGACCCAGTACTTC. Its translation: CASSGTEQETQYF. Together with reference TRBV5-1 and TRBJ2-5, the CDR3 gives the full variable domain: KAGVTQTPRYLIKTRGQQVTLSCSPISGHRSVSWYQQTPGQGLQFLFEYFSETQRNKGNFPGRFSGRQFSNSRSEMNVSTLELGDSALYLCASSGTEQETQYFGPGTRLLVL.

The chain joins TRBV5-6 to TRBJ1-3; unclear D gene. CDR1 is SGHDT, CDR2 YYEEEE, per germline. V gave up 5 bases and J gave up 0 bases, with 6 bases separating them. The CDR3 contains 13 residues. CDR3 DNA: TGTGCCAGCAGAAATAGCTCTGGAAACACCATATATTTT. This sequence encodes CASRNSSGNTIYF.

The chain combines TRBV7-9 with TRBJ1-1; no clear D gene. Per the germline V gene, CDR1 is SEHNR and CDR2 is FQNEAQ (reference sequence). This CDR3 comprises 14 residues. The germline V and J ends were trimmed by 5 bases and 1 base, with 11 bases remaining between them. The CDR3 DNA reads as TGTGCCAGCAGCACCCACAGCCAGAACACTGAAGCTTTCTTT. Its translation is CASSTHSQNTEAFF.

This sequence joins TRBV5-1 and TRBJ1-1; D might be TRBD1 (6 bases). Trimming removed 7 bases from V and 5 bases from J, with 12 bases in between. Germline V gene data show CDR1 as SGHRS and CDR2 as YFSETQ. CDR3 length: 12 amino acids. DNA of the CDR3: TGCGCCAGCGGCTACGGGACAACTGAAGCTTTCTTT. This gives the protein CASGYGTTEAFF.

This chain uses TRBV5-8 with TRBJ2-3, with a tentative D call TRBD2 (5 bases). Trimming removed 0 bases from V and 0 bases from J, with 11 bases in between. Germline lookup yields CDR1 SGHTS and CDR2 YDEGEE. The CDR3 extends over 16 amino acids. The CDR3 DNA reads TGTGCCAGCAGCTTGGAACCCGGCGGGAGCACAGATACGCAGTATTTT. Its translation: CASSLEPGGSTDTQYF.

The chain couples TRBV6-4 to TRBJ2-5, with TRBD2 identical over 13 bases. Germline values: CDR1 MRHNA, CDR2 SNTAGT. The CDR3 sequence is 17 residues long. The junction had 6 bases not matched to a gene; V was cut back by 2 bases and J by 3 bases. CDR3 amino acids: CASSDLGLAGPKETQYF. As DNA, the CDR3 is TGTGCCAGCAGTGACCTGGGACTAGCGGGACCAAAAGAGACCCAGTACTTC.

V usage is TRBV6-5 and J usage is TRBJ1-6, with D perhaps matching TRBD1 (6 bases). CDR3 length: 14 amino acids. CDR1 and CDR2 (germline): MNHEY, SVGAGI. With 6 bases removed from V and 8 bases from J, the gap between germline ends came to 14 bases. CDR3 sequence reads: CASRPQQGDSPLHF. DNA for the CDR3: TGTGCCAGCAGACCTCAACAGGGAGATTCACCCCTCCACTTT.

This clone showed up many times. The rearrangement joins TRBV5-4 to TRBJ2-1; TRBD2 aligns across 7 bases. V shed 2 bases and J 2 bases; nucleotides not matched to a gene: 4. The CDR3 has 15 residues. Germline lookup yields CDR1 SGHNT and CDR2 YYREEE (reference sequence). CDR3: CASSFSSGTYNEQFF. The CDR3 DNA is TGTGCCAGCAGCTTTTCTAGCGGAACCTACAATGAGCAGTTCTTC.

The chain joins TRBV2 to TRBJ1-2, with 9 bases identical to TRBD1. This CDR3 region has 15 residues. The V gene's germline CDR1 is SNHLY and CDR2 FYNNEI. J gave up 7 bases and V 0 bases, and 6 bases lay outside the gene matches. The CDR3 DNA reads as TGTGCCAGCAGTGAAGCGATTTACAGGGGGCGTGGCTACACCTTC. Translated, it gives CASSEAIYRGRGYTF.

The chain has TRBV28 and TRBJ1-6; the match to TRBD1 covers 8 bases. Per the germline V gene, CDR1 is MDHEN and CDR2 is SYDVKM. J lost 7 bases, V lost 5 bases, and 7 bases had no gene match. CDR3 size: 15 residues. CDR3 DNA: TGTGCCAGCAGTCGCAGGGGGCAGGGCAATTCACCCCTCCACTTT. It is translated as CASSRRGQGNSPLHF.

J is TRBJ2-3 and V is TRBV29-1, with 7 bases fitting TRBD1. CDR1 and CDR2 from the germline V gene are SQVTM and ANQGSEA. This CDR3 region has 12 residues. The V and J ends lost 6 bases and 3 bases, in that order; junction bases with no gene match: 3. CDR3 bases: TGCAGCGTCGACAGGGAAACAGATACGCAGTATTTT. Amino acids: CSVDRETDTQYF.

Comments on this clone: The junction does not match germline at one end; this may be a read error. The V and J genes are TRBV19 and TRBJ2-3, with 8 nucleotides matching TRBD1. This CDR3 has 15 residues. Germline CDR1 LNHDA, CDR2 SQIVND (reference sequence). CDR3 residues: CASSLRTGSIDTQYF. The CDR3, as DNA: TGTGCCAGTAGTCTAAGGACAGGGAGCATAGATACGCAGTATTTT.

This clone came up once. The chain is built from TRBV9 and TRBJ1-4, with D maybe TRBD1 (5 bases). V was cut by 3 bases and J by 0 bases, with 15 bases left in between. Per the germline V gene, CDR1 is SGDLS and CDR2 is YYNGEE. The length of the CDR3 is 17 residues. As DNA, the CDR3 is TGTGCCAGCAGCGACCCCCTAGACAGTGCAACTAATGAAAAACTGTTTTTT. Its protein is CASSDPLDSATNEKLFF. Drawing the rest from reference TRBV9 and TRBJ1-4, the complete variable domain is DSGVTQTPKHLITATGQRVTLRCSPRSGDLSVYWYQQSLDQGLQFLIQYYNGEERAKGNILERFSAQQFPDLHSELNLSSLELGDSALYFCASSDPLDSATNEKLFFGSGTQLSVL.

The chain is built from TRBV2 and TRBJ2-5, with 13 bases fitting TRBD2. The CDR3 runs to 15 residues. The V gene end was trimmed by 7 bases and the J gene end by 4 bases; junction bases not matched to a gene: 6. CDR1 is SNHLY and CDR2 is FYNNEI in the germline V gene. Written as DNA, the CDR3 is TGTGCCAGCAATTTACTAGCGGGAGGGGCAGAGACCCAGTACTTC. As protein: CASNLLAGGAETQYF.

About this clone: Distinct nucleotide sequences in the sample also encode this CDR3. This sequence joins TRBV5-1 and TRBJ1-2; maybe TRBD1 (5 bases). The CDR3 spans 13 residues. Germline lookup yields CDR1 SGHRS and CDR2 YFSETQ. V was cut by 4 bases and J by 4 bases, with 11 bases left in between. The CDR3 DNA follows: TGCGCCAGCAGCCAGCAGGGTTCCTATGGCTACACCTTC. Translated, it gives CASSQQGSYGYTF.

DNA of the CDR3: TGTGCCTGGAGAGCCGGGACTAGAGGCACAGATACGCAGTATTTT. Amino acids: CAWRAGTRGTDTQYF. The rearrangement links TRBV30 to TRBJ2-3, with 8 bases matching TRBD2. The germline CDR1 and CDR2 sequences are GTSNPN and SVGIG (reference sequence). The length of the CDR3 is 15 residues. The V and J ends lost 3 bases and 1 base, in that order; junction bases with no gene match: 6.

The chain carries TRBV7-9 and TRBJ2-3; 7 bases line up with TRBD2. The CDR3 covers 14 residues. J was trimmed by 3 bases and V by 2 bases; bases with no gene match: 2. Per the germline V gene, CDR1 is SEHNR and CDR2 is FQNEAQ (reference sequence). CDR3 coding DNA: TGTGCCAGCAGCTTAACCGGGGGGACAGATACGCAGTATTTT. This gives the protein CASSLTGGTDTQYF.

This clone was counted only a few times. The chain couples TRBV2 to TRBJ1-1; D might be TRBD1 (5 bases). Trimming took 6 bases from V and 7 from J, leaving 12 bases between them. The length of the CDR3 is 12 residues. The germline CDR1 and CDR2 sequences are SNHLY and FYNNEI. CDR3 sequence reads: CASREQVYEAFF. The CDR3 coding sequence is TGTGCCAGCAGAGAACAGGTATATGAAGCTTTCTTT.

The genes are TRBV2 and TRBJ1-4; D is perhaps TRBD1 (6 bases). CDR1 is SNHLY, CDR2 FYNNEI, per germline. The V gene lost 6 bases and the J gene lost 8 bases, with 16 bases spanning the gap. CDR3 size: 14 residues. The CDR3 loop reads CASRQGNKGEKLFF. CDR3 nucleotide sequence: TGTGCCAGCAGACAGGGAAATAAGGGGGAAAAACTGTTTTTT.

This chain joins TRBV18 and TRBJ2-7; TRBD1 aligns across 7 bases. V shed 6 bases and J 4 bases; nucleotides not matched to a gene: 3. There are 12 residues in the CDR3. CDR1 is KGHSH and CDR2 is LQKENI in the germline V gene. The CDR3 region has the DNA TGTGCCAGCTCCCCCAGGGGGTACGAGCAGTACTTC. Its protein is CASSPRGYEQYF.